This T cell receptor (beta chain) was recorded in a study of blood T cell repertoires in COVID-19. Study in general: Spain, Italy and the United States supplied samples that represented acute and convalescent COVID-19.

V shed 0 bases, J shed 2 bases, and the junction held 13 bases outside the gene matches. The CDR3 consists of 20 residues. CDR1 and CDR2 (germline): MNHEY, SVGEGT. Data came from immunoSEQ multiplex PCR; TCRdb stores just in-frame clones and leaves some out. The sample includes under 200,000 clones, approximately 82% of them seen just once. Participants' reported clinical history set cohort assignment. The chain uses TRBV6-2 or TRBV6-3 and TRBJ2-6; 7 bases match TRBD1. The clonotype comes from a woman aged 45-65 years who had recovered from COVID-19. The source material was PBMCs or T cells enriched from blood (not recorded which). CDR3 loop: CASSYSNGQAKVPGANVLTF. The CDR3 nucleotides are TGTGCCAGCAGTTACTCGAACGGACAGGCCAAGGTACCTGGGGCCAACGTCCTGACTTTC.